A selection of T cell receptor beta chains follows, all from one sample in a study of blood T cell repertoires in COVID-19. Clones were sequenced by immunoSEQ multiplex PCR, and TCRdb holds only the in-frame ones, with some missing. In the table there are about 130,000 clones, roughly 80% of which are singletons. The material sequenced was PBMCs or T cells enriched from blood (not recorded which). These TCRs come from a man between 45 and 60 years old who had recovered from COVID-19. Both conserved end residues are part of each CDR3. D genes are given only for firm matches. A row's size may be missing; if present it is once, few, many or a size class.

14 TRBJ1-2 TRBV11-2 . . TGTGCCAGCAGCTCCTCGGACGGACTCTATGGCTACACCTTC CASSSSDGLYGYTF
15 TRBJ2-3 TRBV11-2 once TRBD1 TGTGCCAGCAGCTGGACAGGGGGTGGAACAGATACGCAGTATTTT CASSWTGGGTDTQYF
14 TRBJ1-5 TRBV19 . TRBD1 TGTGCCAGTAGTGTGGGGACAGGGAATCAGCCCCAGCATTTT CASSVGTGNQPQHF
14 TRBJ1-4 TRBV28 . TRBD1 TGTGCCAGCAGTTCTCTTTACAGGGGGGAAAAACTGTTTTTT CASSSLYRGEKLFF
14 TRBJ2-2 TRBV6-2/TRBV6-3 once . TGTGCCAGCAGCCGCAGGACTATCACCGGGGAGCTGTTTTTT CASSRRTITGELFF
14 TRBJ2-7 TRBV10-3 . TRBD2 TGTGCCATCAGTGTAGGGGACTGGGGAGGGGTGCAGTACTTC CAISVGDWGGVQYF
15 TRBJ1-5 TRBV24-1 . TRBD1 TGTGCCACCAGTGATTCCGGACAGGGGGAAGCGCCCCAGCATTTT CATSDSGQGEAPQHF
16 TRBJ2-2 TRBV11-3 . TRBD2 TGTGCCAGCAGCCCCGGGACTAGCGGGAACACCGGGGAGCTGTTTTTT CASSPGTSGNTGELFF
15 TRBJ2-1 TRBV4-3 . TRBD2 TGCGCCAGCAGCCAAAGCGGGACTAGCAACAATGAGCAGTTCTTC CASSQSGTSNNEQFF
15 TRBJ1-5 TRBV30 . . TGTGCCTGGACCGGGCCACAGGGAGGCAATCAGCCCCAGCATTTT CAWTGPQGGNQPQHF
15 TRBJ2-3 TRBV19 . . TGTGCCAGTAGTATAGAGGGCAGGGTGACAGATACGCAGTATTTT CASSIEGRVTDTQYF
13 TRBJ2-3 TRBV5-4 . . TGTGCCAGCAGCTCGACTAGCACAGATACGCAGTATTTT CASSSTSTDTQYF
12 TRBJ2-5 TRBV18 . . TGTGCCAGCTCACCAGTCGGGGAGACCCAGTACTTC CASSPVGETQYF
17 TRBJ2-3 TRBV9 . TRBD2 TGTGCCAGCAGCGTAGAATCCAGCGGGGGTTACACAGATACGCAGTATTTT CASSVESSGGYTDTQYF
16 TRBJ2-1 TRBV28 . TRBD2 TGTGCCAGCAGTTTGGCAGCGAGCGGGGGGTACAATGAGCAGTTCTTC CASSLAASGGYNEQFF
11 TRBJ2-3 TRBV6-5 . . TGTGCCAGCAGTATCGGAGATACGCAGTATTTT CASSIGDTQYF
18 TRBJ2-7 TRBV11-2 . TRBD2 TGTGCCAGCAGCTCACTTACTAGGTCGGGGGGTAGGTCCTACGAGCAGTACTTC CASSSLTRSGGRSYEQYF
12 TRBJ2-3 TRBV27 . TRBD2 TGTGCCAGCTTGGGAGGGGCAGATACGCAGTATTTT CASLGGADTQYF
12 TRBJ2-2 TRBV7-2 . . TGTGCCAGCAGCCCCTACACCGGGGAGCTGTTTTTT CASSPYTGELFF